What follows are 24 T cell receptor beta chains derived from one specimen sequenced in a study of T cells in Graves' hyperthyroidism and ophthalmopathy. It was RNA transcripts that yielded the amplified TCR beta CDR3 regions. The study used the HTBI primer set for a first-round RT-PCR of the TCR CDR3. TCRdb independently ran MiXCR on the multiplex PCR reads; one entry per CDR3 protein. Here the sample spans hundreds of thousands of distinct CDR3 sequences, around 15% being singletons. Source material: blood. These receptors were obtained from a woman aged 30 to 39 with Graves' hyperthyroidism.

This clonotype turned up a few times. V is TRBV4-1 and J is TRBJ2-1, with 10 bases lining up with TRBD1. From germline, CDR1 is MGHRA and CDR2 YSYEKL. Losses at the gene ends were 3 bases for V and 8 bases for J; bases not matched to a gene: 4. CDR3 size: 14 residues. The CDR3 spells CASSQPTGGDEQFF. The CDR3 DNA sequence: TGCGCCAGCAGCCAGCCGACAGGGGGCGATGAGCAGTTCTTC.

This clonotype was seen more than once but under ten times. The gene calls are TRBV12-3 or TRBV12-4 and TRBJ1-2, with 10 nucleotides matching TRBD1. The CDR3 consists of 15 residues. Germline trimming cut 6 bases from V and 4 bases from J; bases unmatched to any gene: 8. The CDR3 spells CASRTTGQGGYGYTF. The DNA of the CDR3 is TGTGCCAGCAGAACGACCGGACAGGGGGGCTATGGCTACACCTTC.

This clonotype occurred many times. The V call is TRBV20-1, the J call TRBJ2-3, with 8 positions matching TRBD2. The CDR3 has 13 amino acids. Germline values: CDR1 DFQATT, CDR2 SNEGSKA (reference sequence). Trimming removed 1 base from V and 9 bases from J; junction bases left unmatched: 6. The CDR3 loop reads CSARANGRGTQYF. For the CDR3, the DNA is TGCAGTGCTAGAGCTAACGGGAGGGGAACGCAGTATTTT.

This clonotype has a count of ten or more. The CDR3 DNA follows: TGTGCCAGCATATCGACAGCCTACGAGCAGTACTTC. Amino acid sequence: CASISTAYEQYF. The chain recombines TRBV28 with TRBJ2-7; perhaps TRBD1 as D (5 bases). CDR1 is MDHEN, CDR2 SYDVKM, per germline. Trimming left V 7 bases short and J 2 bases short, with 9 bases between. The CDR3 is 12 amino acids.

The chain is built from TRBV14 and TRBJ1-2; tentative D call: TRBD1 (5 bases). V lost 2 bases and J 4 bases, leaving 17 bases between the germline ends. The germline CDR1 and CDR2 sequences are SGHDN and FVKESK. The CDR3 sequence is 16 residues long. CDR3 sequence reads: CASSQPGAGGIYGYTF. CDR3 nucleotide sequence: TGTGCCAGCAGCCAACCTGGGGCCGGGGGGATCTATGGCTACACCTTC. Variable domain in full (rest from reference TRBV14 and TRBJ1-2): EAGVTQFPSHSVIEKGQTVTLRCDPISGHDNLYWYRRVMGKEIKFLLHFVKESKQDESGMPNNRFLAERTGGTYSTLKVQPAELEDSGVYFCASSQPGAGGIYGYTFGSGTRLTVV.

This clonotype was detected a few times. This chain joins TRBV11-2 and TRBJ2-7; 12 bases are a match to TRBD1. The CDR3 runs to 19 residues. The germline CDR1 and CDR2 sequences are SGHAT and FQNNGV. V lost 2 bases and J lost 5; bases outside the gene matches: 16. DNA of the CDR3: TGTGCCAGCAGCTTAAGAGCGAGGATTCCGGGACAGGGGGCTCACGAGCAGTACTTC. This translates into CASSLRARIPGQGAHEQYF.

With respect to this clonotype: Relative to the germline gene, one junction end is altered; a read error may explain this. The CDR3 spells CASSLARDQWETQYF. CDR3 nucleotides: TGTGCTAGCAGCTTAGCGAGAGATCAGTGGGAGACCCAGTACTTC. The chain uses TRBV7-7 and TRBJ2-5; D is possibly TRBD2 (5 bases). The germline gives CDR1 SSHAT, CDR2 FNYEAQ (reference sequence). CDR3 size: 15 residues.

This clonotype turned up a few times. V and J are TRBV5-6 and TRBJ2-7; 7 nucleotides line up with TRBD1. Germline V gene sequence: CDR1 SGHDT, CDR2 YYEEEE. The CDR3 length is 15 residues. Trimming took 0 bases from V and 5 from J; bases not matched to a gene: 8. The CDR3 is CASSLGWGTVHEQYF. In DNA, the CDR3 is TGTGCCAGCAGCTTGGGGTGGGGGACAGTCCACGAGCAGTACTTC. The full variable domain, its missing parts supplied by reference TRBV5-6 and TRBJ2-7, is DAGVTQSPTHLIKTRGQQVTLRCSPKSGHDTVSWYQQALGQGPQFIFQYYEEEERQRGNFPDRFSGHQFPNYSSELNVNALLLGDSALYLCASSLGWGTVHEQYFGPGTRLTVT.

The V call is TRBV7-2, the J call TRBJ2-1; D is possibly TRBD2 (6 bases). V dropped 5 bases and J dropped 9 bases, with 17 bases sitting between them. Germline loops: CDR1 SGHTA, CDR2 FQGNSA. The CDR3 sequence is 14 residues long. The CDR3 is CASSPLTSFGEQFF. In nucleotides, the CDR3 is TGTGCCAGCAGCCCCTTGACTAGTTTTGGTGAGCAGTTCTTC.

This clonotype was seen only a few times. The rearrangement uses TRBV27 and TRBJ2-5; 8 positions match TRBD2. The V segment lost 5 bases and the J segment 7 bases; nucleotides outside the gene matches: 9. This CDR3 contains 14 residues. Germline-derived CDR1 and CDR2 are MNHEY and SMNVEV (reference sequence). The CDR3 DNA reads TGTGCCAGCAGTGGGGGGATTCGGGAGGGGACCCAGTACTTC. Protein: CASSGGIREGTQYF.

This clonotype has at least ten counts. A junction end diverges from the germline sequence, so it may reflect a read error. The CDR3 sequence: CASSRSGNEQFF. The CDR3 DNA follows: TGTGCCAGCAGTCGTAGCGGGAATGAGCAGTTCTTC. The gene calls are TRBV5-1 and TRBJ2-1, with TRBD2 matching 7 bases. Germline loops: CDR1 SGHRS, CDR2 YFSETQ. This CDR3 contains 12 residues. Looking up the rest from reference TRBV5-1 and TRBJ2-1 gives the full variable domain: KAGVTQTPRYLIKTRGQQVTLSCSPISGHRSVSWYQQTPGQGLQFLFEYFSETQRNKGNFPGRFSGRQFSNSRSEMNVSTLELGDSALYLCASSRSGNEQFFGPGTRLTVL.

The table lists this clonotype with a few counts. The J gene is TRBJ2-7, the V gene TRBV29-1; 7 bases align to TRBD1. This CDR3 has 12 residues. Per the germline V gene, CDR1 is SQVTM and CDR2 is ANQGSEA. The V and J ends lost 0 bases and 5 bases, in that order; junction bases with no gene match: 1. CDR3 sequence: CSVEDRGNEQYF. The CDR3 bases are TGCAGCGTTGAAGACAGGGGGAACGAGCAGTACTTC.

The table lists this clonotype with many counts. This chain uses TRBV28 with TRBJ2-1, with 13 bases identical to TRBD2. The CDR3 is 16 amino acids. Trimming cost V 7 bases and J 8 bases; bases outside gene matches: 11. Germline values: CDR1 MDHEN, CDR2 SYDVKM. The CDR3 DNA follows: TGTGCCAGCACCCCCGAGGGGACTAGCGGGATGGATGAGCAGTTCTTC. Amino acids: CASTPEGTSGMDEQFF.

The V call is TRBV19, the J call TRBJ1-4; maybe TRBD1 (5 bases). The CDR3 runs to 13 residues. CDR1 and CDR2 from the germline V gene are LNHDA and SQIVND (reference sequence). V was pared by 8 bases and J by 3 bases, with 10 bases between. The DNA of the CDR3 is TGTGCCAGTCGGGACGTCGCTAATGAAAAACTGTTTTTT. Amino acids: CASRDVANEKLFF.

In the case of this clonotype: A much bigger clone sits one base away, suggesting this may be a read error. The chain joins TRBV20-1 to TRBJ2-5; 8 nucleotides agree with TRBD2. Germline trimming cut 6 bases from V and 2 bases from J; bases unmatched to any gene: 11. This CDR3 comprises 15 residues. Germline-derived CDR1 and CDR2 are DFQATT and SNEGSKA (reference sequence). CDR3 nucleotides: TGCAGTGCAATACGGTCCGGGACTAGGCAAGAGACCCAGTACTTC. This encodes CSAIRSGTRQETQYF.

This clonotype has just a few counts. The chain couples TRBV25-1 to TRBJ1-1; possibly TRBD1 for D (6 bases). V lost 7 bases and J lost 13, with 19 bases in between. Germline V gene sequence: CDR1 MGHDK, CDR2 SYGVNS. This CDR3 comprises 12 residues. The CDR3 region is CASMTDSGSGFF. CDR3 DNA: TGTGCCAGCATGACGGACAGCGGTTCGGGTTTCTTT.

This clonotype occurred many times. This chain joins TRBV20-1 and TRBJ2-5; TRBD1 matches 9 bases. The germline V gene has CDR1 DFQATT and CDR2 SNEGSKA (reference sequence). The CDR3 totals 12 residues. After removal of 6 bases from V and 4 bases from J, the junction contained 3 bases not matched to a gene. Here the CDR3 reads CSAKGQGETQYF. The CDR3 DNA follows: TGCAGTGCAAAGGGACAGGGAGAGACCCAGTACTTC.

This chain uses TRBV28 with TRBJ1-4; TRBD1 aligns across 7 bases. Trimming cost V 2 bases and J 5 bases; bases outside gene matches: 8. Germline V gene sequence: CDR1 MDHEN, CDR2 SYDVKM. The CDR3 length is 16 residues. Here the CDR3 reads CASSLLGGRTNEKLFF. The CDR3 DNA reads as TGTGCCAGCAGTTTACTAGGGGGCCGGACCAATGAAAAACTGTTTTTT.

This clonotype was seen at least ten times. V usage is TRBV7-2 and J usage is TRBJ2-1; no definite D call. V gave up 1 base and J gave up 9 bases, with 7 bases separating them. This CDR3 is 12 amino acids long. The V gene's germline CDR1 is SGHTA and CDR2 FQGNSA. The CDR3 region is CASSLGTPEQFF. CDR3 coding DNA: TGTGCCAGCAGCTTAGGTACACCTGAGCAGTTCTTC.

This clonotype appeared a few times. J is TRBJ1-3 and V is TRBV12-3 or TRBV12-4; 8 bases fit TRBD1. J gave up 4 bases and V 5 bases, and 4 bases lay outside the gene matches. The CDR3 consists of 14 residues. Here the CDR3 DNA reads TGTGCCAGCAGTCCCCGGACAGGGGGAAACACCATATATTTT. Amino acid sequence: CASSPRTGGNTIYF.

The rearrangement links TRBV10-3 to TRBJ2-6; maybe TRBD1 (5 bases). This CDR3 is built from 16 residues. The V end was cut by 2 bases, the J end by 0 bases, with 8 bases between. Germline values: CDR1 ENHRY, CDR2 SYGVKD. CDR3 bases: TGTGCCATCAGTGAGGGACAAAACTCTGGGGCCAACGTCCTGACTTTC. Translating gives CAISEGQNSGANVLTF.

Note on this clonotype: The junction differs from germline at one of its ends, possibly a read error. V gene TRBV4-1 combines with J gene TRBJ1-1; 7 bases align to TRBD1. The CDR3 has 17 residues. Germline-derived CDR1 and CDR2 are MGHRA and YSYEKL. In DNA form, the CDR3 reads TGTGCCAGCAGCCAGCAAACCCCAGGGGGGCGGAACACTGAAGCTTTCTTT. Translation: CASSQQTPGGRNTEAFF.

This clonotype was detected only a few times. The rearrangement joins TRBV6-1 to TRBJ1-1, with 10 bases fitting TRBD1. Germline CDR1 and CDR2: MNHNS and SASEGT. The V segment lost 5 bases and the J segment 11 bases; nucleotides outside the gene matches: 14. The CDR3 runs 15 residues. The CDR3 loop reads CASSISGTGAWEAFF. DNA for the CDR3: TGTGCCAGCAGTATATCCGGGACAGGGGCATGGGAGGCTTTCTTT.

Details on this clonotype: The junction departs from the called germline gene at one end, perhaps through a read error. The chain joins TRBV7-8 to TRBJ2-5, with D tentatively TRBD2 (7 bases). This CDR3 is built from 14 residues. Germline-derived CDR1 and CDR2 are SGHVS and FQNEAQ. CDR3 region: CASSQEGGQGTQCF. The CDR3 region has the DNA TGTGCCAGCAGCCAAGAGGGAGGGCAGGGGACCCAGTGCTTC.